Each of the 27 T cell receptor beta chains below was sequenced from the same sample in a study of T cell responses to AZD1222 COVID-19 vaccine. The repertoire was sequenced with immunoSEQ multiplex PCR; TCRdb's copy has only in-frame clones and lacks some. The table includes over 150,000 clones, around 89% detected once. This material consisted of peripheral blood, taken 28 days after the second AZD1222 dose. The receptors were gathered from an adult who received the AZD1222 COVID-19 vaccine.

The rearrangement uses TRBV19 and TRBJ1-3, with TRBD1 matching 7 bases. V lost 3 bases to trimming and J lost 0 bases; unmatched junction nucleotides: 5. The CDR3 spans 16 residues. The germline CDR1 and CDR2 sequences are LNHDA and SQIVND (reference sequence). The CDR3: CASSMVTGFSGNTIYF. CDR3 DNA sequence: TGTGCCAGTAGTATGGTGACAGGGTTCTCTGGAAACACCATATATTTT.

The count of this clone is one. V usage is TRBV20-1 and J usage is TRBJ2-3, with no clear D. The CDR3 runs 10 residues. Germline CDR1 is DFQATT and CDR2 is SNEGSKA (reference sequence). V was clipped by 3 bases and J by 4 bases, with 2 bases between them. The CDR3: CSARADTQYF. CDR3 nucleotides: TGCAGTGCTAGGGCAGATACGCAGTATTTT.

The chain recombines TRBV9 with TRBJ1-5, with unresolved D. This CDR3 is built from 17 residues. Germline CDR1 reads SGDLS; CDR2 reads YYNGEE. V lost 0 bases and J lost 5, with 18 bases in between. The DNA of the CDR3 is TGTGCCAGCAGCGTAGACATATCGGCAGACCGACATCAGCCCCAGCATTTT. This gives the protein CASSVDISADRHQPQHF.

This chain uses TRBV28 with TRBJ1-5; a possible D gene is TRBD1 (6 bases). This CDR3 has 13 amino acids. The germline CDR1 and CDR2 sequences are MDHEN and SYDVKM. Trimming removed 3 bases at V and 6 bases at J, with 9 bases between. CDR3 DNA: TGTGCCAGCAGTTTCAGGGGTGGTCAGCCCCAGCATTTT. This codes for CASSFRGGQPQHF.

The chain is built from TRBV7-8 and TRBJ1-5; no firm D call. This CDR3 region has 15 residues. The germline CDR1 and CDR2 sequences are SGHVS and FQNEAQ. Between the trimmed V and J ends, which lost 5 bases and 0 bases, there was a span of 11 bases. CDR3 in amino acids: CASSTGRSSNQPQHF. The DNA of the CDR3 is TGTGCCAGCAGCACGGGCCGATCTAGCAATCAGCCCCAGCATTTT. Based on the CDR3 plus reference TRBV7-8 and TRBJ1-5, the full variable domain is GAGVSQSPRYKVAKRGQDVALRCDPISGHVSLFWYQQALGQGPEFLTYFQNEAQLDKSGLPSDRFFAERPEGSVSTLKIQRTQQEDSAVYLCASSTGRSSNQPQHFGDGTRLSIL.

V usage is TRBV5-1 and J usage is TRBJ2-5, with 7 bases lining up with TRBD1. V lost 6 bases and J lost 7; bases outside the gene matches: 12. The CDR3 totals 14 residues. Per germline, CDR1 SGHRS and CDR2 YFSETQ. CDR3 sequence (DNA): TGCGCCAGCACCGCCCGACAGGGTACGAGGACCCAGTACTTC. Its translation: CASTARQGTRTQYF.

This clone appeared a few times. The chain couples TRBV5-4 to TRBJ1-4, with D possibly being TRBD1 (5 bases). V shed 2 bases and J shed 3 bases, with 8 bases lying between them. The CDR3 runs to 14 residues. Germline CDR1 SGHNT, CDR2 YYREEE (reference sequence). CDR3 loop: CASSFDRSNEKLFF. The CDR3 DNA is TGTGCCAGCAGCTTTGACAGATCTAATGAAAAACTGTTTTTT. Full variable domain (rest looked up from reference TRBV5-4 and TRBJ1-4): ETGVTQSPTHLIKTRGQQVTLRCSSQSGHNTVSWYQQALGQGPQFIFQYYREEENGRGNFPPRFSGLQFPNYSSELNVNALELDDSALYLCASSFDRSNEKLFFGSGTQLSVL.

This clone was seen only a few times. The rearrangement uses TRBV4-2 and TRBJ1-1; D remains ambiguous. The CDR3 covers 16 residues. Germline lookup yields CDR1 LGHNA and CDR2 YNFKEQ. V shed 0 bases and J shed 1 base, with 12 bases lying between them. CDR3 loop: CASSQESAMRNTEAFF. CDR3 nucleotides: TGTGCCAGCAGCCAAGAGAGTGCGATGAGGAACACTGAAGCTTTCTTT.

This clone came up once. J is TRBJ2-7 and V is TRBV2, with 8 bases fitting TRBD1. From germline, CDR1 is SNHLY and CDR2 FYNNEI. After removal of 6 bases from V and 3 bases from J, the junction contained 4 bases not matched to a gene. The CDR3 totals 13 residues. The DNA of the CDR3 is TGTGCCAGCAGCCGGGACAGGCTCTACGAGCAGTACTTC. Protein: CASSRDRLYEQYF. Supplemented by reference TRBV2 and TRBJ2-7, the full variable domain reads EPEVTQTPSHQVTQMGQEVILRCVPISNHLYFYWYRQILGQKVEFLVSFYNNEISEKSEIFDDQFSVERPDGSNFTLKIRSTKLEDSAMYFCASSRDRLYEQYFGPGTRLTVT.

The chain carries TRBV12-3 or TRBV12-4 and TRBJ1-6, with TRBD1 as a possible D gene (6 bases). This CDR3 region has 13 residues. Deletions cut 5 bases from V and 14 bases from J, with 16 bases between. For the CDR3, the DNA is TGTGCCAGCAGTCCCGATACCGGGGGCACCCTCCACTTT. Its translation is CASSPDTGGTLHF.

V and J are TRBV20-1 and TRBJ1-2; D ambiguous. V was cut by 6 bases and J by 5 bases, with 10 bases left in between. The CDR3 spans 11 residues. Per the germline V gene, CDR1 is DFQATT and CDR2 is SNEGSKA (reference sequence). The CDR3: CSADGSYGYTF. DNA of the CDR3: TGCAGTGCCGACGGGTCGTATGGCTACACCTTC.

The V call is TRBV29-1, the J call TRBJ2-2, with D perhaps TRBD2 (5 bases). Germline-derived CDR1 and CDR2 are SQVTM and ANQGSEA. Trimming stripped 1 base from V and 6 bases from J, with 6 bases between. CDR3 length: 12 amino acids. In DNA form, the CDR3 reads TGCAGCGTTGAAGCGCGGGCCGGGGAGCTGTTTTTT. It codes for CSVEARAGELFF.

This clone has a single count. The CDR3: CASSFGEGGYEQYF. The CDR3 DNA reads TGTGCCAGCAGCTTTGGGGAAGGGGGCTACGAGCAGTACTTC. The chain is built from TRBV7-2 and TRBJ2-7, with D possibly being TRBD1 (6 bases). CDR3 size: 14 residues. The V end was cut by 3 bases, the J end by 3 bases, with 12 bases between. Looked up from germline, CDR1 is SGHTA and CDR2 is FQGNSA.

This clone was counted a single time. The gene calls are TRBV19 and TRBJ1-5; D remains ambiguous. V dropped 3 bases and J dropped 11 bases, with 17 bases sitting between them. This CDR3 comprises 14 residues. The germline gives CDR1 LNHDA, CDR2 SQIVND (reference sequence). CDR3 protein: CASSILVGLESQHF. CDR3 DNA: TGTGCCAGTAGTATCCTTGTCGGGTTGGAGTCCCAGCATTTT.

The V and J genes are TRBV27 and TRBJ1-5; D unresolved. The germline V gene has CDR1 MNHEY and CDR2 SMNVEV (reference sequence). The CDR3 contains 12 residues. The V and J ends lost 5 bases and 4 bases respectively, with 6 bases between them. The CDR3 region has the DNA TGTGCCAGCAGTCCGTCGAATCAGCCCCAGCATTTT. It translates to CASSPSNQPQHF.

CDR3 sequence: CASRLGPGNTEAFF. The CDR3 nucleotides are TGCGCCAGTAGACTGGGCCCGGGGAACACTGAAGCTTTCTTT. The V and J genes are TRBV10-1 and TRBJ1-1; D is unclear. Trimming left V 9 bases short and J 1 base short, with 15 bases between. The CDR3 is made up of 14 amino acids. Germline V gene data show CDR1 as WNHNN and CDR2 as SYGVQD (reference sequence).

The gene calls are TRBV3-1 (or the pseudogene TRBV3-2) and TRBJ2-7; possibly TRBD2 for D (5 bases). CDR1 LGHDT and CDR2 YNNKEL come from the germline V gene (reference sequence). The CDR3 is 14 residues long. V lost 0 bases and J 5 bases, leaving 11 bases between the germline ends. CDR3 region: CASSQDLAGNEQYF. The CDR3 DNA is TGTGCCAGCAGCCAAGATTTGGCCGGGAACGAGCAGTACTTC.

This chain links TRBV5-8 with TRBJ1-5; D gene unclear. Germline CDR1 and CDR2: SGHTS and YDEGEE. This CDR3 is 15 amino acids long. Trimming pared 4 bases from V and 9 bases from J, leaving 20 bases between. In DNA, the CDR3 is TGTGCCAGCAGCATTCACCGGGATTTTACTATGCCCCAGCATTTT. Protein product: CASSIHRDFTMPQHF.

The chain couples TRBV7-8 to TRBJ1-1; D is unresolved. Germline CDR1 reads SGHVS; CDR2 reads FQNEAQ. The CDR3 spans 12 residues. V was cut by 3 bases and J by 4 bases, with 6 bases left in between. CDR3 protein: CASSLWGTEAFF. The DNA of the CDR3 is TGTGCCAGCAGCTTGTGGGGCACTGAAGCTTTCTTT.

The chain combines TRBV3-1 (or the pseudogene TRBV3-2) with TRBJ1-5, with 7 bases aligning to TRBD1. J lost 5 bases, V lost 5 bases, and 6 bases had no gene match. The CDR3 loop spans 14 amino acids. The germline CDR1 and CDR2 sequences are LGHDT and YNNKEL (reference sequence). CDR3 amino acids: CASSFSGTDQPQHF. DNA for the CDR3: TGTGCCAGCAGCTTTTCCGGGACAGATCAGCCCCAGCATTTT.

This chain joins TRBV6-5 and TRBJ2-7; 7 bases map to TRBD1. The CDR3 totals 16 residues. After removal of 2 bases from V and 4 bases from J, the junction contained 11 bases not matched to a gene. CDR1 MNHEY and CDR2 SVGAGI come from the germline V gene. CDR3 amino acids: CASSYPIGTVGYEQYF. The CDR3 region has the DNA TGTGCCAGCAGTTACCCGATCGGGACAGTGGGTTACGAGCAGTACTTC.

The chain employs TRBV6-1 and TRBJ1-1, with TRBD1 matching over 7 bases. The CDR3 covers 15 residues. V was pared by 3 bases and J by 1 base, with 5 bases of the junction left unmatched. The germline CDR1 and CDR2 sequences are MNHNS and SASEGT. The CDR3 is CASSDLRQGNTEAFF. CDR3 coding DNA: TGTGCCAGCAGTGACCTAAGACAGGGGAACACTGAAGCTTTCTTT.

The chain uses TRBV6-6 and TRBJ1-2; no clear D gene. This CDR3 has 18 amino acids. The V gene's germline CDR1 is MNHNY and CDR2 SVGAGI (reference sequence). Deletions cut 5 bases from V and 4 bases from J, with 26 bases between. The CDR3: CASSHHYPDASVPYGYTF. The CDR3 region has the DNA TGTGCCAGCAGTCACCATTACCCCGACGCGAGTGTCCCCTATGGCTACACCTTC.

The chain carries TRBV2 and TRBJ2-5; the match to TRBD2 covers 11 bases. The trim removed 4 bases at V and 1 base at J, leaving 8 bases unmatched. The CDR3 spans 17 residues. Per the germline V gene, CDR1 is SNHLY and CDR2 is FYNNEI. CDR3 protein: CASSGPASGGPQETQYF. DNA of the CDR3: TGTGCCAGCAGTGGTCCCGCTAGCGGGGGGCCCCAAGAGACCCAGTACTTC.

The chain is built from TRBV28 and TRBJ1-6; D possibly corresponds to TRBD1 (5 bases). Germline CDR1 is MDHEN and CDR2 is SYDVKM. Trimming cost V 2 bases and J 13 bases, with 18 bases left between them. This CDR3 is 15 amino acids long. The CDR3 DNA follows: TGTGCCAGCAGTTTAGAAATGGGGGGAAGTAAGCCCCTCCACTTT. It is translated as CASSLEMGGSKPLHF.

The V gene is TRBV2, the J gene TRBJ2-5; D is unresolved. The CDR3 has 12 amino acids. The germline V gene encodes CDR1 SNHLY and CDR2 FYNNEI. V shed 4 bases and J shed 7 bases, with 10 bases lying between them. The CDR3 DNA reads TGTGCCAGCAGTGTTGAAGGAAGGACCCAGTACTTC. Encoded protein: CASSVEGRTQYF.

The table lists this clone with a count of one. The chain recombines TRBV24-1 with TRBJ2-1, with D possibly matching TRBD1 (5 bases). Germline CDR1 is KGHDR and CDR2 is SFDVKD. Trimming took off 2 bases at V and 3 bases at J, with 13 bases between the two ends. This CDR3 has 16 amino acids. DNA for the CDR3: TGTGCCACCAGTGATTCCGGACACAGGAACTACAATGAGCAGTTCTTC. The encoded protein is CATSDSGHRNYNEQFF.